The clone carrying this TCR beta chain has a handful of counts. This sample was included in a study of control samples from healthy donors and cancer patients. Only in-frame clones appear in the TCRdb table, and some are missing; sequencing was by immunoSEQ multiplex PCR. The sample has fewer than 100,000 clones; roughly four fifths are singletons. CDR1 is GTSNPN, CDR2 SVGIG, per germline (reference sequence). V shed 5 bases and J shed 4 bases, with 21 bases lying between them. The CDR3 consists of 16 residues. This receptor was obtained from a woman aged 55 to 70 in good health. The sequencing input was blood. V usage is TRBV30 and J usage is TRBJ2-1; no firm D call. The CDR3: CAWVVVHRADYNEQFF. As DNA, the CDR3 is TGTGCCTGGGTAGTGGTCCACAGAGCCGATTACAATGAGCAGTTCTTC.